Presented here are 15 T cell receptor beta chains from one specimen sequenced in a study of cytomegalovirus exposure and HLA in healthy donors. The PCR used 60 Vbeta and 13 Jbeta primers. Assay: immunoSEQ multiplex PCR; the TCRdb copy retains only in-frame clones and omits some. The repertoire holds some 140,000 clones, with around 77% as singletons. Material for sequencing was PBMCs. These receptors all stem from a man in his fifties in good health and CMV-seronegative.

This clone was seen once. The CDR3 region has the DNA TGTGCCAGCACGGGGACAGGGAATAGCAATCAGCCCCAGCATTTT. Amino acid sequence: CASTGTGNSNQPQHF. The chain joins TRBV6-6 to TRBJ1-5, with TRBD1 matching 9 bases. The CDR3 has 15 amino acids. Germline lookup yields CDR1 MNHNY and CDR2 SVGAGI (reference sequence). V was clipped by 7 bases and J by 0 bases; unmatched bases: 4.

The genes are TRBV19 and TRBJ2-1, with TRBD2 matching 9 bases. Losses at the gene ends were 3 bases for V and 1 base for J; bases not matched to a gene: 4. Germline V gene sequence: CDR1 LNHDA, CDR2 SQIVND (reference sequence). The CDR3 is 16 amino acids. The chain's CDR3 is CASSIIAGVSYNEQFF. DNA for the CDR3: TGTGCCAGTAGTATTATAGCGGGAGTTTCCTACAATGAGCAGTTCTTC.

This chain connects TRBV28 to TRBJ2-7; TRBD2 aligns across 15 bases. The CDR3 extends over 20 amino acids. V lost 2 bases, J lost 0 bases, and 11 bases stayed unmatched. Looked up from germline, CDR1 is MDHEN and CDR2 is SYDVKM. The CDR3 DNA reads as TGTGCCAGCAGTTTAAGCTCGGGACTAGCGGGAGGCATAAGCTCCTACGAGCAGTACTTC. This translates into CASSLSSGLAGGISSYEQYF.

J is TRBJ2-7 and V is TRBV19; 11 positions agree with TRBD2. CDR1 LNHDA and CDR2 SQIVND come from the germline V gene (reference sequence). Trimming removed 5 bases from V and 9 bases from J; junction bases left unmatched: 6. CDR3 length equals 13 residues. DNA of the CDR3: TGTGCCAGTAGTTTGGGACTAGCGGACGTGCAGTACTTC. Translation: CASSLGLADVQYF.

The chain has TRBV14 and TRBJ2-7; no reliable D call. This CDR3 region has 12 residues. V was shortened by 2 bases and J by 5 bases, with 7 bases between the two germline ends. CDR1 and CDR2 (germline): SGHDN, FVKESK. CDR3 amino acids: CASSQSIDEQYF. CDR3 nucleotide sequence: TGTGCCAGCAGCCAATCGATAGACGAGCAGTACTTC.

The chain has TRBV5-5 and TRBJ2-7, with D possibly TRBD2 on 5 matching bases. Germline CDR1 SGHKS, CDR2 YYEKEE (reference sequence). V lost 3 bases and J lost 7, with 11 bases in between. The CDR3 consists of 12 residues. The CDR3 region is CASSSGFGEQYF. The CDR3, as DNA: TGTGCCAGCAGCTCGGGATTTGGAGAGCAGTACTTC. The whole variable domain, remainder taken from reference TRBV5-5 and TRBJ2-7, is DAGVTQSPTHLIKTRGQQVTLRCSPISGHKSVSWYQQVLGQGPQFIFQYYEKEERGRGNFPDRFSARQFPNYSSELNVNALLLGDSALYLCASSSGFGEQYFGPGTRLTVT.

The V and J genes are TRBV6-5 and TRBJ1-1; 9 bases map to TRBD1. Germline CDR1 and CDR2: MNHEY and SVGAGI. This CDR3 spans 12 amino acids. After removal of 6 bases from V and 11 bases from J, the junction contained 7 bases not matched to a gene. CDR3 in DNA: TGTGCCAGCAGCCGGACAGGGGTAGACGCTTTCTTT. Its translation is CASSRTGVDAFF.

This chain connects TRBV12-5 to TRBJ2-3; 11 bases fit TRBD1. Per germline, CDR1 LGHNT and CDR2 FRNRAP. This CDR3 comprises 15 residues. Trimming at V came to 6 bases and at J to 3 bases, leaving 5 bases not matched to a gene. The CDR3 spells CASGAGTGGTDTQYF. CDR3 nucleotide sequence: TGTGCTAGTGGGGCCGGGACAGGGGGAACAGATACGCAGTATTTT.

This chain joins TRBV7-9 and TRBJ2-1; tentatively, D is TRBD2 (6 bases). The V gene lost 3 bases and the J gene lost 5 bases, with 11 bases spanning the gap. Germline V gives CDR1 SEHNR, CDR2 FQNEAQ (reference sequence). This CDR3 has 14 amino acids. In DNA form, the CDR3 reads TGTGCCAGCAGCTTTGGCGGGACCAACAATGAGCAGTTCTTC. Its translation is CASSFGGTNNEQFF.

This rearrangement joins TRBV28 to TRBJ1-1; a weak D match, TRBD1 (5 bases). This CDR3 is built from 11 residues. Looked up from germline, CDR1 is MDHEN and CDR2 is SYDVKM. V dropped 9 bases and J dropped 3 bases, with 8 bases sitting between them. The CDR3 loop is CASQGHTEAFF. The CDR3 coding sequence is TGTGCCAGTCAGGGTCACACTGAAGCTTTCTTT.

The chain carries TRBV4-3 and TRBJ2-2; 9 nucleotides align to TRBD2. V trimming: 0 bases; J trimming: 4 bases; junction bases outside the gene matches: 12. This CDR3 spans 19 amino acids. Germline assignment: CDR1 LGHNA and CDR2 YSLEER. As DNA, the CDR3 is TGCGCCAGCAGCCAAGATATCGCTAGCGGGATCACTTTCACCGGGGAGCTGTTTTTT. Its translation: CASSQDIASGITFTGELFF.

In nucleotides, the CDR3 is TGTGCCAGCAGTGAAGGCGGAGGACAGAGAAATGAAAAACTGTTTTTT. As protein: CASSEGGGQRNEKLFF. The chain couples TRBV2 to TRBJ1-4; the D gene is possibly TRBD1 (6 bases). The V gene's germline CDR1 is SNHLY and CDR2 FYNNEI. Trimming removed 1 base from V and 5 bases from J, with 14 bases in between. The CDR3 sequence is 16 residues long.

The rearrangement links TRBV7-9 to TRBJ1-4; no firm D call. V was clipped by 1 base and J by 8 bases, with 5 bases between them. Germline CDR1 and CDR2: SEHNR and FQNEAQ (reference sequence). This CDR3 contains 12 residues. The DNA of the CDR3 is TGTGCCAGCAGCTTAGAATCGGAAAAACTGTTTTTT. Its translation: CASSLESEKLFF.

The chain is built from TRBV15 and TRBJ2-7, with TRBD1 matching over 11 bases. The CDR3 spans 15 residues. Per the germline V gene, CDR1 is LNHNV and CDR2 is YYDKDF (reference sequence). The V and J ends lost 3 bases and 1 base, in that order; junction bases with no gene match: 2. The CDR3 nucleotides read TGTGCCACCAGCAGGGACAGGGGGCCATCCTACGAGCAGTACTTC. Amino acids: CATSRDRGPSYEQYF.

Here the CDR3 DNA reads TGTGCCATCAGTGAGTTCCGGGGGAGCAATCAGCCCCAGCATTTT. Amino acids: CAISEFRGSNQPQHF. V is TRBV10-3 and J is TRBJ1-5, with a tentative D call TRBD1 (5 bases). The germline CDR1 and CDR2 sequences are ENHRY and SYGVKD. The CDR3 length is 15 residues. V was cut by 1 base and J by 1 base, with 8 bases left in between.